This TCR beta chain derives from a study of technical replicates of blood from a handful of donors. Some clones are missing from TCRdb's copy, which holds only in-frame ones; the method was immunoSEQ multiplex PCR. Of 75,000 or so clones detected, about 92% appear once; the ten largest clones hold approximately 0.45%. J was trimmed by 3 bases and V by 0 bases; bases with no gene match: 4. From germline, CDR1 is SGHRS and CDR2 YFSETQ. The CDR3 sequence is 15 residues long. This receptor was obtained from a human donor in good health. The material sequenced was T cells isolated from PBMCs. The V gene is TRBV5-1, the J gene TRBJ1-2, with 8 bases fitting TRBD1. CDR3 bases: TGCGCCAGCAGCTTGGGACAGGGGAATCACTATGGCTACACCTTC. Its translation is CASSLGQGNHYGYTF.